The 5 T cell receptor beta chains reported below all come from one sample, sequenced in a study of T cell repertoires in cytomegalovirus infection (dated by TCRdb to about 2019). TCRdb lists the instrument as Illumina HiSeq 1500. Starting from the raw public reads, TCRdb applied fastp trimming at Q25, assembled clones with MiXCR and retained in-frame beta chains. One record per CDR3 amino acid sequence lists the most common genes and DNA. This sample is represented by around 310,000 distinct CDR3 sequences; roughly 15% of them were singletons. The ten most abundant clones make up around 12% of the sample. Material: PBMCs. The source of these receptors is a human donor in good health (CMV status not recorded). Some clones in this sample may be carry-over from other donors' samples.

In this sample, this clonotype turned up a few times. The chain links TRBV27 to TRBJ2-1; no clear D. This CDR3 is 13 amino acids long. Germline values: CDR1 MNHEY, CDR2 SMNVEV (reference sequence). V lost 2 bases, J lost 6 bases, and 8 bases lay in between. This chain's CDR3 is CASSLIQINEQFF. In nucleotides, the CDR3 is TGTGCCAGCAGTTTAATCCAGATCAATGAGCAGTTCTTC.

Ten or more counts support this clonotype. The chain recombines TRBV6-2 or TRBV6-3 with TRBJ2-5; D might be TRBD1 (5 bases). Germline CDR1 reads MNHEY; CDR2 reads SVGEGT. The CDR3 sequence is 13 residues long. The V end was cut by 9 bases, the J end by 4 bases, with 15 bases between. The CDR3, as DNA: TGTGCCAGTAGCAGGGATTTAGGAGAGACCCAGTACTTC. This sequence encodes CASSRDLGETQYF.

This clonotype was counted many times. The V gene is TRBV7-2, the J gene TRBJ2-3; D could derive from TRBD1 or TRBD2 (5 bases each). CDR1 is SGHTA and CDR2 is FQGNSA in the germline V gene. V dropped 0 bases and J dropped 2 bases, with 15 bases sitting between them. CDR3 size: 17 residues. The CDR3 region is CASSLAMGVRPTDTQYF. In nucleotides, the CDR3 is TGTGCCAGCAGCTTAGCAATGGGGGTGAGGCCCACAGATACGCAGTATTTT. Filled out from reference TRBV7-2 and TRBJ2-3, the complete variable domain reads GAGVSQSPSNKVTEKGKDVELRCDPISGHTALYWYRQSLGQGLEFLIYFQGNSAPDKSGLPSDRFSAERTGGSVSTLTIQRTQQEDSAVYLCASSLAMGVRPTDTQYFGPGTRLTVL.

The sample holds many counts of this clonotype. The chain carries TRBV28 and TRBJ2-1; 10 bases map to TRBD2. The CDR3 is 14 residues long. J lost 9 bases, V lost 5 bases, and 7 bases had no gene match. CDR1 MDHEN and CDR2 SYDVKM come from the germline V gene. CDR3 region: CASSPSGGVGEQFF. The DNA for the CDR3 is TGTGCCAGCAGTCCTAGCGGGGGTGTCGGTGAGCAGTTCTTC.

Many counts were recorded for this clonotype. The chain joins TRBV11-3 to TRBJ2-1; unclear D gene. Trimming took off 5 bases at V and 1 base at J, with 6 bases between the two ends. CDR3 size: 13 residues. The germline V gene encodes CDR1 SGHNT and CDR2 YENEEA. CDR3 amino acids: CASSPASYNEQFF. In DNA, the CDR3 is TGTGCCAGCAGCCCGGCTTCCTACAATGAGCAGTTCTTC.